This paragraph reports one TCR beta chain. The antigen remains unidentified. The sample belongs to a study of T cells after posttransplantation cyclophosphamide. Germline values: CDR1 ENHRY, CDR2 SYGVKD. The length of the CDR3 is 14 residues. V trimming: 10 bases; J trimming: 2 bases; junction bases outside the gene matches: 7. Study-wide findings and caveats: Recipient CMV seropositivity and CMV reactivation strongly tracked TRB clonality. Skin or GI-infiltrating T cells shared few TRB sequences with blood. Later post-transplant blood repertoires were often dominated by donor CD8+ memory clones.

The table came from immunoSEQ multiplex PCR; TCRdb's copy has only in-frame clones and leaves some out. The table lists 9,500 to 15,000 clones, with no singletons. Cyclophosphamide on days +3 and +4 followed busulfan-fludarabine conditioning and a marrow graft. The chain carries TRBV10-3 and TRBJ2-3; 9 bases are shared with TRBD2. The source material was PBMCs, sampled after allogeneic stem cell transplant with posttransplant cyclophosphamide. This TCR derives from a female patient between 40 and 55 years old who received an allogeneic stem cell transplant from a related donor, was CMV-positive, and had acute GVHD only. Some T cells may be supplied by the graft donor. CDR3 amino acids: CATQAGGITDTQYF. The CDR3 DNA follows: TGTGCCACACAAGCGGGGGGAATCACAGATACGCAGTATTTT.